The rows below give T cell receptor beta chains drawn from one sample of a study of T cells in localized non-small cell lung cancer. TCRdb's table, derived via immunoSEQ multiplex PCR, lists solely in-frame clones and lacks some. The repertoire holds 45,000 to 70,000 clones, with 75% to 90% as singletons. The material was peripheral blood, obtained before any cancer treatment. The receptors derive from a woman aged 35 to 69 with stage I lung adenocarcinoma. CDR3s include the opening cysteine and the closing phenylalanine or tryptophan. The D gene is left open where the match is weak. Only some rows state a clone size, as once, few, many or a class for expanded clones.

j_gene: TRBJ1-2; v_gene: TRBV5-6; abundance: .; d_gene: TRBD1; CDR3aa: CASSGDRGLGYGYTF; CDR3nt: TGTGCCAGCAGCGGCGACAGGGGGTTGGGCTATGGCTACACCTTC
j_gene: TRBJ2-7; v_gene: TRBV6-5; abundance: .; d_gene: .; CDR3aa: CASSPPGTLYEQYF; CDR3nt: TGTGCCAGCAGTCCCCCAGGCACCCTCTACGAGCAGTACTTC
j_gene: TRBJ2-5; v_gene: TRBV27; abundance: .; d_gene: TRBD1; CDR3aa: CASSLDRGETQYF; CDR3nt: TGTGCCAGCAGCCTTGACAGGGGGGAGACCCAGTACTTC
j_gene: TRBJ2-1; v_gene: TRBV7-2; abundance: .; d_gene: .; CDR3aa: CASSFIGQTYNEQFF; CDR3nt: TGTGCCAGCAGCTTTATTGGACAGACTTACAATGAGCAGTTCTTC
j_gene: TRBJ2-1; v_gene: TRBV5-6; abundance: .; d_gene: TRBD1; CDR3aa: CASSSPWTGFGEQFF; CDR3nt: TGTGCCAGCAGCTCCCCATGGACAGGTTTCGGTGAGCAGTTCTTC
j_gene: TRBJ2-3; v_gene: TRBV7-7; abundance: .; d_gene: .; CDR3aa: CASSSGRTDTQYF; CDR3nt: TGTGCCAGCAGCTCCGGACGCACAGATACGCAGTATTTT
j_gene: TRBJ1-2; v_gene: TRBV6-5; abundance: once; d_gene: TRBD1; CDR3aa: CASSMTGGRYGYTF; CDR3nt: TGTGCCAGCAGCATGACAGGGGGCCGCTATGGCTACACCTTC
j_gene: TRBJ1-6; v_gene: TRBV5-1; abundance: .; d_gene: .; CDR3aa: CASSLDEAGYNSPLHF; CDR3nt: TGCGCCAGTAGCTTGGACGAGGCGGGATACAATTCACCCCTCCACTTT
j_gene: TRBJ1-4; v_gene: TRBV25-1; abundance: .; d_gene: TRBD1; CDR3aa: CASSDPQGAFNEKLFF; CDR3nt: TGTGCCAGCAGCGACCCTCAGGGGGCGTTTAATGAAAAACTGTTTTTT
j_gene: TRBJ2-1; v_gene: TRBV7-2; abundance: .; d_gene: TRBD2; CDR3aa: CASSLTSGGYNEQFF; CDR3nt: TGTGCCAGCAGCTTAACTAGCGGGGGTTACAATGAGCAGTTCTTC
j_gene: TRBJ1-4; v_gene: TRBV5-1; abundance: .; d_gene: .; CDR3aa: CASSPRSATNEKLFF; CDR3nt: TGCGCCAGCAGCCCCAGGAGTGCAACTAATGAAAAACTGTTTTTT
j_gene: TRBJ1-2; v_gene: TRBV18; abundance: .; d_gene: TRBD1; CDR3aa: CASSQDRGLGYTF; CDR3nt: TGTGCCAGCTCACAGGACAGGGGGCTCGGCTACACCTTC
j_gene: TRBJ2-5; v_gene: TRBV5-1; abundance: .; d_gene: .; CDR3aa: CASSWTPGQQETQYF; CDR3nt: TGCGCCAGCAGCTGGACACCAGGACAGCAAGAGACCCAGTACTTC
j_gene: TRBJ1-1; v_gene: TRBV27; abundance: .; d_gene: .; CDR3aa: CASSLLGRELFTEAFF; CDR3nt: TGTGCCAGCAGTTTATTGGGCAGGGAGCTTTTCACTGAAGCTTTCTTT
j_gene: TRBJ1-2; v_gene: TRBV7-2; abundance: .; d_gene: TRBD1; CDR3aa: CASSPNYPGGLNYGYTF; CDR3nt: TGTGCCAGCAGCCCCAACTACCCAGGGGGCCTTAACTATGGCTACACCTTC
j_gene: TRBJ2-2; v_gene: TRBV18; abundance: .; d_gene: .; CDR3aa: CASSPTPGEANTGELFF; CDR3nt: TGTGCCAGCTCACCTACACCCGGGGAAGCGAACACCGGGGAGCTGTTTTTT
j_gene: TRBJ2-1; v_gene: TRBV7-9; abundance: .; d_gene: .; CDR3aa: CASSPAGGYPTNEQFF; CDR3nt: TGTGCCAGCAGTCCCGCAGGAGGCTATCCTACTAATGAGCAGTTCTTC
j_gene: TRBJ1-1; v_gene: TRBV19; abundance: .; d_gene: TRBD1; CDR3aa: CASSIEDRGKAFF; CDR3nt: TGTGCCAGTAGTATAGAGGACAGGGGGAAGGCTTTCTTT
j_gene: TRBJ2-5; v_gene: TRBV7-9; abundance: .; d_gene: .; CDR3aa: CASSLLTGGVRETQYF; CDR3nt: TGTGCCAGCAGCTTATTAACAGGAGGGGTACGGGAGACCCAGTACTTC
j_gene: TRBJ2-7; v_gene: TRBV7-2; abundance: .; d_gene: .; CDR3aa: CASSFSGYEQYF; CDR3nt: TGTGCCAGCAGCTTCTCCGGGTACGAGCAGTACTTC
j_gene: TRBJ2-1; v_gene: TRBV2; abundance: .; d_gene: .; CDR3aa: CASSGLGLRYNEQFF; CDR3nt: TGTGCCAGCAGTGGGTTGGGGCTGCGGTACAATGAGCAGTTCTTC
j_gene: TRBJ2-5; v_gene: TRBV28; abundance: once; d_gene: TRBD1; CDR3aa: CASSLGGQGQETQYF; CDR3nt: TGTGCCAGCAGTTTAGGGGGACAGGGTCAAGAGACCCAGTACTTC
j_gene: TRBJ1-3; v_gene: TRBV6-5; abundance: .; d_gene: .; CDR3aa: CASSSMGRTGNTIYF; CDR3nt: TGTGCCAGCAGTTCCATGGGCAGAACTGGAAACACCATATATTTT
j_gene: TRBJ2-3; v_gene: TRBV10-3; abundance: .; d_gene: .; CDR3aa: CAISAGDTQYF; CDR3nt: TGTGCCATCAGTGCGGGGGATACGCAGTATTTT
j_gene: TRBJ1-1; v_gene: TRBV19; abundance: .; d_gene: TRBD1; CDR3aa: CASRAQGATEAFF; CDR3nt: TGTGCCAGTCGGGCGCAGGGGGCAACTGAAGCTTTCTTT
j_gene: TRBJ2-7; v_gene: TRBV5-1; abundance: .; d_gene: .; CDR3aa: CASSVDRNYEQYF; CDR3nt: TGCGCCAGCAGCGTCGACAGGAACTACGAGCAGTACTTC
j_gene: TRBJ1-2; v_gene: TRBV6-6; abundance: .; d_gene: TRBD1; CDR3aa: CASRLDRVTNYGYTF; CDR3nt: TGTGCCAGCAGACTGGACAGGGTCACTAACTATGGCTACACCTTC
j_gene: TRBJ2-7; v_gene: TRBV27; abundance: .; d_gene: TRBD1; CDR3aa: CASSRWTGSYEQYF; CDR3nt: TGTGCCAGCAGTAGGTGGACAGGATCCTACGAGCAGTACTTC
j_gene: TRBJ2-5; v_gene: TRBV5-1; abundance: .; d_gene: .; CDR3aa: CASSLAAGYRETQYF; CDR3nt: TGCGCCAGCAGCTTGGCGGCAGGGTATAGGGAGACCCAGTACTTC
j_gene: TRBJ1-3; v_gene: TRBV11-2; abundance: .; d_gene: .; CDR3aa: CASSLALFGGAPGNTIYF; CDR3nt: TGTGCCAGCAGCTTAGCCCTGTTCGGGGGCGCGCCTGGAAACACCATATATTTT
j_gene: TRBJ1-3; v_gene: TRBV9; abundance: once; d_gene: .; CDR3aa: CASSVGMDSGNTIYF; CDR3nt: TGTGCCAGCAGCGTCGGTATGGACTCTGGAAACACCATATATTTT
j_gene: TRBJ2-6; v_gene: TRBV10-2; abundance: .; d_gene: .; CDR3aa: CASSVGAGANVLTF; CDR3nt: TGCGCCAGCAGTGTAGGGGCTGGGGCCAACGTCCTGACTTTC
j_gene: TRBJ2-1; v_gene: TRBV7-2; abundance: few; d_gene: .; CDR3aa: CASSRDSSSYNEQFF; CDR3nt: TGTGCCAGCAGCCGAGACAGTAGCTCCTACAATGAGCAGTTCTTC
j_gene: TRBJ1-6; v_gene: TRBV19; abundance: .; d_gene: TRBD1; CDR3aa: CASPGQGGKSYNSPLHF; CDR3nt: TGTGCCAGCCCGGGACAGGGGGGGAAATCCTATAATTCACCCCTCCACTTT
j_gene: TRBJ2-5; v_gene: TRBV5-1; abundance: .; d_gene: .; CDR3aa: CASSLARGKETQYF; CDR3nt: TGCGCCAGCAGCTTGGCGAGGGGCAAAGAGACCCAGTACTTC